This T cell receptor beta chain was documented in a study of monozygotic twins with inflammatory bowel disease. Study-wide results and limits: TCRbeta diversity (inverse Simpson) was lower in IBD patients than in healthy co-twins.

In the case of this clonotype: Its antigen is undetermined.

The CDR3 sequence is 16 residues long. Germline values: CDR1 LGHNA, CDR2 YSLEER. A total RNA quantity of 3500 ng went into each TCR library. Nested PCRs (about 17 and 10 cycles, two total) were applied to TCRalpha and TCRbeta cDNA. TCRdb processed the 5' RACE reads again and assigns one entry to each CDR3 protein, with no DNA. The sample includes a few hundred thousand distinct CDR3 sequences. The chain recombines TRBV4-3 with TRBJ1-2. The clonotype originates from a human donor with ulcerative colitis or Crohn's disease, or a healthy co-twin of an affected twin (not recorded which). Sequenced input: blood. The CDR3 loop reads CASSQDLIGRNYGYTF.